This T cell receptor beta chain was identified during a study of T cell repertoires in ileal Crohn's disease. Time point of the sample: inflamed ileum from the surgical specimen. Some clones are missing from TCRdb's copy, which holds only in-frame ones; the method was immunoSEQ multiplex PCR. The data hold 15,000 or so clones, with roughly three quarters observed a single time. Trimming took 2 bases from V and 5 from J, leaving 9 bases between them. Germline CDR1 reads LGHNT; CDR2 reads FRNRAP. This CDR3 region has 13 residues. Sample: ileal tissue. The V call is TRBV12-5, the J call TRBJ2-5; D possibly corresponds to TRBD1 (6 bases). The clonotype originates from an adult with Crohn's disease. The CDR3 bases are TGTGCTAGTGGTTTGAAACAGGGCGAGACCCAGTACTTC. This sequence encodes CASGLKQGETQYF.